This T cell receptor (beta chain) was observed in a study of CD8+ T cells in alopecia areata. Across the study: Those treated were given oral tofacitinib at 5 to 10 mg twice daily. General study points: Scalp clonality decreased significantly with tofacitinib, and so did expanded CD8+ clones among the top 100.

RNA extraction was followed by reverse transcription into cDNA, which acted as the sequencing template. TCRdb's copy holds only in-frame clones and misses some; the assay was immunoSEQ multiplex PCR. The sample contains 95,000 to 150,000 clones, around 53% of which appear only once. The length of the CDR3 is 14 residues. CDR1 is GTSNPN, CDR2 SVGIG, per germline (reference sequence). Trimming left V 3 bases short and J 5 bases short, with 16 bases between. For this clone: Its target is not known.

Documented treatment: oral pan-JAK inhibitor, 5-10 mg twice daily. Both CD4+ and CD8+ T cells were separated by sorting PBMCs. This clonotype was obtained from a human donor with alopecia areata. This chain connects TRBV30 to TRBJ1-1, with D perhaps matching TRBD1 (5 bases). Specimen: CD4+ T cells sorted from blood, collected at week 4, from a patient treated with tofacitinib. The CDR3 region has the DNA TGTGCCTGGAGGCCCCTAGGCCGGGGGACTGAAGCTTTCTTT. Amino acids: CAWRPLGRGTEAFF.